The 25 T cell receptor beta chains presented below share a single source sample, sequenced in a study of blood T cell repertoires in COVID-19. Measured with immunoSEQ multiplex PCR; TCRdb has only the in-frame clones, and not every one. The repertoire consists of roughly 150,000 clones, with about 80% occurring once and the leading ten covering around 3.2%. The material sequenced was PBMCs or T cells enriched from blood (not recorded which). The receptors originated from a woman aged 55-75 years who had recovered from COVID-19.

The chain uses TRBV5-1 and TRBJ1-1; D remains ambiguous. CDR1 is SGHRS, CDR2 YFSETQ, per germline. Trimming shortened V by 3 bases and J by 4 bases, and 10 bases separated the two germline ends. The CDR3 runs 13 residues. CDR3 nucleotides: TGCGCCAGCAGCTCGGAGGGCCTCACTGAAGCTTTCTTT. This encodes CASSSEGLTEAFF.

The chain has TRBV5-3 and TRBJ1-1; D is ambiguous. Being an ORF, TRBV5-3 has a function that is uncertain. This CDR3 contains 14 residues. V was trimmed by 1 base and J by 5 bases, leaving 12 bases between them. The CDR3: CARSLFWARTEAFF. The CDR3 region has the DNA TGTGCCAGAAGCTTGTTCTGGGCACGGACTGAAGCTTTCTTT.

A single count supports this clone. This chain joins TRBV10-1 and TRBJ2-2; weak D call: TRBD1 (7 bases). CDR3 length equals 13 residues. Trimming shortened V by 10 bases and J by 4 bases, and 13 bases separated the two germline ends. Germline V gene sequence: CDR1 WNHNN, CDR2 SYGVQD (reference sequence). The CDR3 spells CATRGTATGELFF. The CDR3 DNA is TGCGCCACCCGGGGGACAGCCACCGGGGAGCTGTTTTTT.

V usage is TRBV4-1 and J usage is TRBJ2-3; TRBD1 agrees at 7 bases. This CDR3 is built from 15 residues. The V gene's germline CDR1 is MGHRA and CDR2 YSYEKL. Trimming took 4 bases from V and 5 from J; bases not matched to a gene: 9. The DNA for the CDR3 is TGCGCCAGCAGCCGATACAGGGGTGGGGTAGATACGCAGTATTTT. Amino acid sequence: CASSRYRGGVDTQYF.

This clone appeared a single time. The J gene is TRBJ1-2, the V gene TRBV18, with D possibly matching TRBD1 (5 bases). Germline values: CDR1 KGHSH, CDR2 LQKENI. The CDR3 length is 14 residues. Trimming shortened V by 6 bases and J by 8 bases, and 19 bases separated the two germline ends. CDR3 sequence reads: CASSLIEGAEGYTF. The DNA of the CDR3 is TGTGCCAGCTCGCTTATTGAAGGGGCCGAAGGCTACACCTTC.

In its sample, this clone was seen a few times. The chain joins TRBV19 to TRBJ1-5; 8 nucleotides agree with TRBD1. The CDR3 is 17 amino acids. CDR1 LNHDA and CDR2 SQIVND come from the germline V gene (reference sequence). J gave up 4 bases and V 3 bases, and 11 bases lay outside the gene matches. For the CDR3, the DNA is TGTGCCAGTAGTATTTTACAGGGGGTTACGGAGAATCAGCCCCAGCATTTT. Translated, it gives CASSILQGVTENQPQHF.

The rearrangement uses TRBV4-1 and TRBJ2-3; 11 bases are shared with TRBD2. Germline-derived CDR1 and CDR2 are MGHRA and YSYEKL. With V trimmed by 0 bases and J by 4 bases, 3 bases remained unmatched. The CDR3 sequence is 16 residues long. The CDR3 DNA sequence: TGCGCCAGCAGCCAAGAACTAGCGGGAGTCCCAGATACGCAGTATTTT. Translating it yields CASSQELAGVPDTQYF.

V gene TRBV6-5 combines with J gene TRBJ1-5, with 9 bases identical to TRBD1. CDR1 and CDR2 from the germline V gene are MNHEY and SVGAGI. This CDR3 region has 15 residues. J was trimmed by 9 bases and V by 6 bases; bases with no gene match: 12. The CDR3 DNA reads as TGTGCCAGCAGACCGGGGACAGGGCCTAAGGGGCCCCAGCATTTT. Amino acids: CASRPGTGPKGPQHF.

This clone was recorded once. CDR3 in amino acids: CATATGGNTEAFF. The CDR3 nucleotides read TGTGCCACAGCGACAGGGGGAAACACTGAAGCTTTCTTT. The chain employs TRBV18 and TRBJ1-1, with 9 bases fitting TRBD1. The CDR3 covers 13 residues. The junction had 5 bases not matched to a gene; V was cut back by 10 bases and J by 2 bases. Germline-derived CDR1 and CDR2 are KGHSH and LQKENI.

Here the CDR3 DNA reads TGTGCCAGCAGCCAAGTATCAGGGCACACTTACGAGCAGTACTTC. This sequence encodes CASSQVSGHTYEQYF. The chain combines TRBV3-1 (or the pseudogene TRBV3-2) with TRBJ2-7; D might be TRBD1 (5 bases). V lost 1 base to trimming and J lost 4 bases, with 14 bases between them. The CDR3 contains 15 residues. CDR1 LGHDT and CDR2 YNNKEL come from the germline V gene (reference sequence).

This rearrangement joins TRBV27 to TRBJ2-6; 7 bases are shared with TRBD1. The V segment lost 5 bases and the J segment 2 bases; nucleotides outside the gene matches: 6. Germline CDR1 and CDR2: MNHEY and SMNVEV (reference sequence). The CDR3 is 16 residues long. This chain's CDR3 is CASSRAGTAGANVLTF. CDR3 nucleotides: TGTGCCAGCAGTAGGGCCGGGACAGCTGGGGCCAACGTCCTGACTTTC. The variable domain in full, with the rest retrieved from reference TRBV27 and TRBJ2-6, is EAQVTQNPRYLITVTGKKLTVTCSQNMNHEYMSWYRQDPGLGLRQIYYSMNVEVTDKGDVPEGYKVSRKEKRNFPLILESPSPNQTSLYFCASSRAGTAGANVLTFGAGSRLTVL.

DNA of the CDR3: TGTGCCAGCAGTGACCCTGTAGCGGGGGGGAGGACAGATACGCAGTATTTT. As protein: CASSDPVAGGRTDTQYF. The chain is built from TRBV6-4 and TRBJ2-3; the match to TRBD2 covers 11 bases. CDR3 length equals 17 residues. Germline CDR1 is MRHNA and CDR2 is SNTAGT. J gave up 3 bases and V 2 bases, and 7 bases lay outside the gene matches.

The V call is TRBV7-3, the J call TRBJ2-5; 8 bases are a match to TRBD1. The CDR3 contains 14 residues. V trimming: 6 bases; J trimming: 2 bases; junction bases outside the gene matches: 5. Germline loops: CDR1 SGHTA, CDR2 FQGTGA. CDR3 DNA sequence: TGTGCCAGCAGGTCCGGGACAGGTCAAGAGACCCAGTACTTC. Protein: CASRSGTGQETQYF.

J is TRBJ2-2 and V is TRBV28; tentative D call: TRBD1 (6 bases). The germline V and J ends were trimmed by 2 bases and 0 bases, with 7 bases remaining between them. Germline loops: CDR1 MDHEN, CDR2 SYDVKM. The CDR3 spans 15 residues. CDR3 amino acids: CASSLPGANTGELFF. The CDR3 DNA follows: TGTGCCAGCAGTTTACCAGGGGCGAACACCGGGGAGCTGTTTTTT.

In this sample, this clone turned up a few times. The chain uses TRBV6-1 and TRBJ1-5; 10 nucleotides agree with TRBD1. V shed 2 bases and J 5 bases; nucleotides not matched to a gene: 6. CDR3 length: 16 amino acids. Germline assignment: CDR1 MNHNS and CDR2 SASEGT. The DNA for the CDR3 is TGTGCCAGCAGTGAAAGATCGGGACAGGGGTATCAGCCCCAGCATTTT. Protein: CASSERSGQGYQPQHF.

The rearrangement uses TRBV18 and TRBJ2-2, with 8 bases identical to TRBD1. In germline, CDR1 is KGHSH, CDR2 LQKENI. V was pared by 3 bases and J by 6 bases, with 9 bases of the junction left unmatched. The CDR3 loop spans 16 amino acids. The CDR3 region is CASSPRTGLNPGELFF. The DNA for the CDR3 is TGTGCCAGCTCACCGAGGACAGGGTTGAATCCCGGGGAGCTGTTTTTT. Using reference TRBV18 and TRBJ2-2 for the parts outside the CDR3, the full variable domain is NAGVMQNPRHLVRRRGQEARLRCSPMKGHSHVYWYRQLPEEGLKFMVYLQKENIIDESGMPKERFSAEFPKEGPSILRIQQVVRGDSAAYFCASSPRTGLNPGELFFGEGSRLTVL.

The gene calls are TRBV29-1 and TRBJ1-4; D ambiguous. Germline values: CDR1 SQVTM, CDR2 ANQGSEA. The CDR3 covers 13 residues. Trimming took 3 bases from V and 5 from J, leaving 10 bases between them. The CDR3: CSVEMNGNEKLFF. The CDR3 nucleotides are TGCAGCGTTGAGATGAACGGGAATGAAAAACTGTTTTTT.

V is TRBV10-2 and J is TRBJ2-1; TRBD2 might be the D (6 bases). Germline-derived CDR1 and CDR2 are WSHSY and SAAADI. The CDR3 consists of 15 residues. Trimming shortened V by 4 bases and J by 4 bases, and 14 bases separated the two germline ends. The CDR3 spells CASSVGTPLYNEQFF. The CDR3 DNA sequence: TGCGCCAGCAGTGTCGGGACTCCACTATACAATGAGCAGTTCTTC.

The gene calls are TRBV9 and TRBJ2-5; 9 nucleotides align to TRBD2. J gave up 5 bases and V 7 bases, and 12 bases lay outside the gene matches. Germline V gives CDR1 SGDLS, CDR2 YYNGEE. The CDR3 runs 15 residues. The CDR3 loop is CASGGRGGARETQYF. CDR3 DNA: TGTGCCAGCGGAGGGCGCGGGGGGGCCAGGGAGACCCAGTACTTC. Variable domain in full (rest from reference TRBV9 and TRBJ2-5): DSGVTQTPKHLITATGQRVTLRCSPRSGDLSVYWYQQSLDQGLQFLIQYYNGEERAKGNILERFSAQQFPDLHSELNLSSLELGDSALYFCASGGRGGARETQYFGPGTRLLVL.

This clone was observed a few times. J is TRBJ2-2 and V is TRBV5-1; TRBD1 agrees at 8 bases. CDR1 and CDR2 (germline): SGHRS, YFSETQ. The CDR3 is 16 residues long. The junction had 9 bases not matched to a gene; V was cut back by 4 bases and J by 4 bases. This chain's CDR3 is CASSIWTGSVTGELFF. In DNA, the CDR3 is TGCGCCAGCAGCATATGGACAGGGTCAGTCACCGGGGAGCTGTTTTTT.

In its sample, this clone was seen once. This chain joins TRBV5-4 and TRBJ2-7; D remains ambiguous. Deletions cut 4 bases from V and 6 bases from J, with 8 bases between. The CDR3 runs to 11 residues. Germline V lookup: CDR1 SGHNT, CDR2 YYREEE (reference sequence). The CDR3 sequence: CASSQASEQYF. Here the CDR3 DNA reads TGTGCCAGCAGCCAGGCGAGCGAGCAGTACTTC.

The chain combines TRBV9 with TRBJ2-3; tentative D call: TRBD2 (5 bases). This CDR3 is built from 16 residues. Germline lookup yields CDR1 SGDLS and CDR2 YYNGEE. V was cut by 3 bases and J by 2 bases, with 16 bases left in between. CDR3 nucleotide sequence: TGTGCCAGCAGCGCACCCTTAGGAGGCCTCACAGATACGCAGTATTTT. Its protein product is CASSAPLGGLTDTQYF.

This clone was counted between two and nine times. This chain links TRBV30 with TRBJ2-3; D is perhaps TRBD2 (5 bases). The germline V gene has CDR1 GTSNPN and CDR2 SVGIG (reference sequence). V gave up 0 bases and J gave up 2 bases, with 12 bases separating them. The length of the CDR3 is 15 residues. The CDR3 DNA follows: TGTGCCTGGAGTGTACGGGATCGGGACACAGATACGCAGTATTTT. Protein sequence: CAWSVRDRDTDTQYF.

This clone was observed a handful of times. Within the sample, other DNA sequences also encode this same CDR3. The genes are TRBV14 and TRBJ1-4; 9 positions agree with TRBD1. Looked up from germline, CDR1 is SGHDN and CDR2 is FVKESK. V shed 6 bases, J shed 8 bases, and the junction held 7 bases outside the gene matches. This CDR3 is built from 14 residues. The CDR3 sequence: CASRRTGEGEKLFF. The CDR3, as DNA: TGTGCCAGCAGACGGACAGGGGAGGGCGAAAAACTGTTTTTT.

This clone was observed a single time. The chain recombines TRBV4-1 with TRBJ2-7; 7 bases fit TRBD1. The ends lost 4 bases at V and 5 bases at J; junction bases unmatched: 8. CDR3 size: 14 residues. Germline CDR1 MGHRA, CDR2 YSYEKL. The CDR3 loop reads CASSRGRQGNEQYF. CDR3 nucleotides: TGCGCCAGCAGCCGTGGCAGACAGGGAAACGAGCAGTACTTC.